The T cell receptor beta chain described here comes from a study of T cell responses to AZD1222 COVID-19 vaccine (dated by TCRdb to 2020 to 2022). Concerning the study at large: AZD1222 recipients given second doses at about 4 weeks or at about 12 weeks were pooled, since spike-specific TCR depth and breadth were not found to differ between the two schedules. Trial participants were enrolled into age subgroups of 18-55, 56-69 and 70-plus years, which contained about 150, 27 and 61 TCR-sequenced participants, respectively. A total of 230 to 250 trial participants underwent TCR sequencing, of whom 200 to 220 received two doses of AZD1222 and around 25 received two doses of the MenACWY control vaccine.

The sample's time point, from its label and the paper: baseline before first vaccination. Vaccinee samples were obtained from the UK trials COV001 and COV002, which included a single-blind randomized controlled phase 2/3 trial of AZD1222 (ChAdOx1 nCoV-19) in healthy adults. Trial participant PBMC samples were collected at day 0 and day 28 after the second dose for TCRbeta chain sequencing. The CDR3 regions of human TCRbeta chains were analyzed by immunosequencing. The study's processing was this. TCRs in the repertoires were compared against a reference library of SARS-CoV-2-specific TCRs that had been generated with the MIRA antigen-specificity platform. Breadth meant the fraction of unique TCRs that were SARS-CoV-2-associated, whereas depth meant the fraction of total T cells that were SARS-CoV-2-associated. Each spike-specific TCR was assigned to its reactive spike region and to a CD4 or CD8 class using the MIRA data. Log10-transformed breadth and depth values were compared by one-way ANOVA with Sidak's multiple comparisons tests. TCRdb took over this immuneACCESS table, retaining in-frame rearrangements with V and J assigned. Such tables are incomplete; in checked studies, under half of the missing clones stem from an unresolved V gene, and the remainder is unexplained. Clone size and the V and J calls come from that table; the DNA yielded D and trimming. This sample comprises around 180,000 clones, approximately 90% of them detected only once. The ten biggest clones cover 5% to 7% of the sample.

Beyond this particular receptor, the publication reports: Because no day 14 peak-response samples were available, the repertoires could be characterized only after the peak T cell response. Reportedly, almost half of the unique spike-specific TCRs recognized epitopes lying outside the regions that are mutated in the B.1.351 and B.1.1.7 variants. In the small 56-69-year group, the increase in depth fell short of significance, most likely because of low power. Vaccine-associated CD4 TCRs spanned the whole spike protein, with dominant responses in regions 160-218 and 743-854. Participants were mostly white British and included more females than males, and it was suggested by the authors that clonal diversity may have been underestimated. Conclusions about previously exposed vaccinees are limited because only six or seven AZD1222 recipients were SARS-CoV-2 seropositive at baseline. Spike-specific TCR breadth and depth rose significantly after two AZD1222 doses compared with day 0 and with MenACWY recipients.

In regard to this clone: Its target antigen remains unknown. No much larger clone exists at a distance of one base, and base qualities are not known.

Sequencing used peripheral blood, obtained on day 0 of AZD1222 vaccination. The receptor was derived from an adult in good health.

DNA sequence: TGTGCCAGCAGTTTCTATGACAGGTCGGCTGGAAACACCATATATTTT. Its protein product is CASSFYDRSAGNTIYF. The rearrangement combines TRBV6-5 with TRBJ1-3; the D segment could be TRBD1, given 6 matching bases. V is reduced by 4 bases and J by 2 bases, leaving a spacing of 15 bases between them. Based on the germline V gene, the CDR1 and CDR2 sequences are MNHEY and SVGAGI. The CDR3 has 16 amino acids, counting the end cysteine and phenylalanine. Solely the CDR3 DNA is kept, with 48 bases framed from the first base.